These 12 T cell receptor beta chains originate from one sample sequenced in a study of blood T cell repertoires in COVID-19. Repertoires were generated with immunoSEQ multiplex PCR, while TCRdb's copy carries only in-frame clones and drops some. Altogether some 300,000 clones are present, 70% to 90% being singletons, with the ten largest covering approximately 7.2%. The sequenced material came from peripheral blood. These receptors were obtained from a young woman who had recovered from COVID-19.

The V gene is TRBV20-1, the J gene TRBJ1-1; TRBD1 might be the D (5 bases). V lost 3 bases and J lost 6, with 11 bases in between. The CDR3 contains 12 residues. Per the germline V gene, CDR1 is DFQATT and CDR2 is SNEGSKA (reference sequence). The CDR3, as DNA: TGCAGTGCTAGTCGGGGGGAATCTGAAGCTTTCTTT. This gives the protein CSASRGESEAFF.

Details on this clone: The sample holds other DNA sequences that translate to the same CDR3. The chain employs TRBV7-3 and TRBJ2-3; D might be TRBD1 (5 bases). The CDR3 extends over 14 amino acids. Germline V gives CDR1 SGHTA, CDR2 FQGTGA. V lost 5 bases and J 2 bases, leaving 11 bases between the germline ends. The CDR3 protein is CASSPDRDTDTQYF. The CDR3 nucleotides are TGTGCCAGCAGCCCTGACAGAGACACAGATACGCAGTATTTT.

CDR3 amino acids: CAFGRGLSNEKLFF. CDR3 DNA sequence: TGTGCCTTCGGCAGGGGGCTTTCTAATGAAAAACTGTTTTTT. The chain combines TRBV30 with TRBJ1-4, with 8 bases matching TRBD1. Trimming removed 7 bases from V and 3 bases from J; junction bases left unmatched: 7. Germline values: CDR1 GTSNPN, CDR2 SVGIG (reference sequence). The CDR3 consists of 14 residues.

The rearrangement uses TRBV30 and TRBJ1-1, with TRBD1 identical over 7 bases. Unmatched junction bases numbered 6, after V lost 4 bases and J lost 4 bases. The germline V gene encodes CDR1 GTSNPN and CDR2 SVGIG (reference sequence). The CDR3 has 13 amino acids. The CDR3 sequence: CAWKAPGGTEAFF. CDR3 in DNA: TGTGCCTGGAAAGCCCCAGGGGGCACTGAAGCTTTCTTT.

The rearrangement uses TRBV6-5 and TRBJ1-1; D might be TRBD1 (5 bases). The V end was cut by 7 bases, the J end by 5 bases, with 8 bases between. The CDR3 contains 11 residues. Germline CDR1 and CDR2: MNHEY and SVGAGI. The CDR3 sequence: CASTEGTEAFF. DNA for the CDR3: TGTGCCAGCACGGAGGGGACTGAAGCTTTCTTT.

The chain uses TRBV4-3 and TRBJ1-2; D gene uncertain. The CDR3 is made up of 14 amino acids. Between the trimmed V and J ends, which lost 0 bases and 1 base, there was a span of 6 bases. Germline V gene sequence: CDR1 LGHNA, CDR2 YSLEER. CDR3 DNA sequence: TGCGCCAGCAGCCAAGAGAGGTTTAACTATGGCTACACCTTC. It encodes CASSQERFNYGYTF.

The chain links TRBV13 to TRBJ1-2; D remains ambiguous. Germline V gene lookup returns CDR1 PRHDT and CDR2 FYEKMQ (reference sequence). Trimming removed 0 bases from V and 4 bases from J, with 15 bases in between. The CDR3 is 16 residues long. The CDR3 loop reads CASSLGPGYKTYGYTF. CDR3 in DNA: TGTGCCAGCAGCTTAGGTCCGGGGTACAAAACCTATGGCTACACCTTC.

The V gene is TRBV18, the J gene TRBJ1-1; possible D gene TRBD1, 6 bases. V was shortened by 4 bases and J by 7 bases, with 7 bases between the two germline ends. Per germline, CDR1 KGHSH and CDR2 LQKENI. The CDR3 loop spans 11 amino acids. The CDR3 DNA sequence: TGTGCCAGCTCACTGGACAGTGAAGCTTTCTTT. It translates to CASSLDSEAFF.

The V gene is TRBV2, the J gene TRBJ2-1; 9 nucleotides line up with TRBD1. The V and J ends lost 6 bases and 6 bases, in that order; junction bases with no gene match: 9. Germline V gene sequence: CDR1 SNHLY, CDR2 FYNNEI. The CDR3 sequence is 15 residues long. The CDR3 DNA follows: TGTGCCAGCAGGGGGACAGGGAACGGATTCAATGAGCAGTTCTTC. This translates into CASRGTGNGFNEQFF.

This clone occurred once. The CDR3 loop reads CASSEGAGYTYEQYF. CDR3 in DNA: TGTGCCAGCAGTGAAGGGGCAGGTTATACCTACGAGCAGTACTTC. V gene TRBV2 combines with J gene TRBJ2-7; no reliable D call. CDR3 size: 15 residues. Trimming took off 1 base at V and 2 bases at J, with 12 bases between the two ends. Germline V lookup: CDR1 SNHLY, CDR2 FYNNEI.

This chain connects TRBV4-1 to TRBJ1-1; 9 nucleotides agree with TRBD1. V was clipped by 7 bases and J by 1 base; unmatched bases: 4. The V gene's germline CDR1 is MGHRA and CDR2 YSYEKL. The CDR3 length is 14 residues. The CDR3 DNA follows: TGCGCCAGCAAACAGGGGGCGCAGAACACTGAAGCTTTCTTT. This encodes CASKQGAQNTEAFF.

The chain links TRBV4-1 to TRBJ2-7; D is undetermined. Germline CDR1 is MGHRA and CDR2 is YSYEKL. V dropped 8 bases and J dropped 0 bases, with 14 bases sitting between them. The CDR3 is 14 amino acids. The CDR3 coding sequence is TGCGCCAGCTCAAAAACGAGTAGCTCCTACGAGCAGTACTTC. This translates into CASSKTSSSYEQYF.